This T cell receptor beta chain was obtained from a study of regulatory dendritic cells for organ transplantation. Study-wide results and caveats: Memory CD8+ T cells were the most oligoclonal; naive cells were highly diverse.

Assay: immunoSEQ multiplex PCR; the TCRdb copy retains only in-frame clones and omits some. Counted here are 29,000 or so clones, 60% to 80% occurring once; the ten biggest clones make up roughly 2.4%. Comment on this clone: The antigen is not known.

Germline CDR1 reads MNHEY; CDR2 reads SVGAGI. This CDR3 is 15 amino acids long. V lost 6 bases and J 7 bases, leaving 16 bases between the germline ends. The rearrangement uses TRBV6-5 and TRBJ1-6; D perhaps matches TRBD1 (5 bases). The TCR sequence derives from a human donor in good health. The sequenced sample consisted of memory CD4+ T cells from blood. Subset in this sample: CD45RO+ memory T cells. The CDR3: CASRMRRGGNSPLHF. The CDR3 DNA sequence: TGTGCCAGCAGGATGCGAAGGGGAGGGAATTCACCCCTCCACTTT.